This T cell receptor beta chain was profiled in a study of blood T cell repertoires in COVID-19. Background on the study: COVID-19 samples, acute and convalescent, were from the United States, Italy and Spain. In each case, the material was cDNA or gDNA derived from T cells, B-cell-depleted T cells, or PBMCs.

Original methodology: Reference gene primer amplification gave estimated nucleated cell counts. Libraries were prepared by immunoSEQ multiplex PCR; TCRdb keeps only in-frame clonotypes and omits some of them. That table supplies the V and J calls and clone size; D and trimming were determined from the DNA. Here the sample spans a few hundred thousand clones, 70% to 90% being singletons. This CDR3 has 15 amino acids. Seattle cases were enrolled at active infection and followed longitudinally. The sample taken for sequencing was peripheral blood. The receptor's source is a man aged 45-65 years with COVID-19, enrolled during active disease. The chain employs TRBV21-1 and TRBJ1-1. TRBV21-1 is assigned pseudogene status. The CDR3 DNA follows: TGTGCCAGCAGGCAGTCGGGCGAAGGCGGGCCTGAAGCTTTCTTT. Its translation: CASRQSGEGGPEAFF.